Below are 5 T cell receptor beta chains sequenced from a single sample in a study of T cell responses to AZD1222 COVID-19 vaccine. The repertoire was sequenced with immunoSEQ multiplex PCR; TCRdb's copy has only in-frame clones and lacks some. The repertoire consists of about 140,000 clones, with roughly 90% occurring once and the leading ten covering 2.5% to 3.5%. Here the sequenced sample was peripheral blood, taken on day 0 of AZD1222 vaccination. Receptors were obtained from an adult in good health.

The V call is TRBV6-5, the J call TRBJ2-1, with TRBD1 matching 7 bases. CDR1 and CDR2 (germline): MNHEY, SVGAGI. The CDR3 covers 15 residues. With V trimmed by 6 bases and J by 6 bases, 11 bases remained unmatched. The CDR3 sequence: CASRTGGQASNEQFF. The CDR3 DNA is TGTGCCAGCAGAACCGGAGGACAGGCATCCAATGAGCAGTTCTTC.

The chain links TRBV7-7 to TRBJ2-5; 10 bases are a match to TRBD2. Trimming removed 3 bases from V and 1 base from J; junction bases left unmatched: 2. Germline CDR1 is SSHAT and CDR2 is FNYEAQ (reference sequence). CDR3 length equals 15 residues. The CDR3 loop is CASSLTSGLQETQYF. In nucleotides, the CDR3 is TGTGCCAGCAGCTTGACTAGCGGGCTCCAAGAGACCCAGTACTTC. Looking up the rest from reference TRBV7-7 and TRBJ2-5 gives the full variable domain: GAGVSQSPRYKVTKRGQDVTLRCDPISSHATLYWYQQALGQGPEFLTYFNYEAQPDKSGLPSDRFSAERPEGSISTLTIQRTEQRDSAMYRCASSLTSGLQETQYFGPGTRLLVL.

V usage is TRBV9 and J usage is TRBJ2-2, with TRBD2 matching over 12 bases. V gave up 2 bases and J gave up 3 bases; unmatched junction bases: 8. Germline V gene data show CDR1 as SGDLS and CDR2 as YYNGEE. The CDR3 contains 18 residues. The CDR3 is CASSVGQGLAGHTGELFF. The CDR3 region has the DNA TGTGCCAGCAGCGTTGGACAAGGACTAGCGGGGCACACCGGGGAGCTGTTTTTT.

The V and J genes are TRBV14 and TRBJ2-7, with a weak D call TRBD1 (6 bases). Trimming shortened V by 1 base and J by 7 bases, and 17 bases separated the two germline ends. The germline CDR1 and CDR2 sequences are SGHDN and FVKESK. This CDR3 is built from 15 residues. CDR3 nucleotides: TGTGCCAGCAGCCAAGGCGTTAAAGGGACAAATGAGCAGTACTTC. Protein: CASSQGVKGTNEQYF.

The rearrangement links TRBV4-1 to TRBJ2-1, with 7 bases fitting TRBD2. Trimming took 3 bases from V and 8 from J; bases not matched to a gene: 7. The CDR3 runs to 14 residues. The germline V gene encodes CDR1 MGHRA and CDR2 YSYEKL. CDR3 loop: CASSHLGGTDEQFF. The CDR3 nucleotides are TGCGCCAGCAGCCACCTGGGAGGGACCGATGAGCAGTTCTTC.